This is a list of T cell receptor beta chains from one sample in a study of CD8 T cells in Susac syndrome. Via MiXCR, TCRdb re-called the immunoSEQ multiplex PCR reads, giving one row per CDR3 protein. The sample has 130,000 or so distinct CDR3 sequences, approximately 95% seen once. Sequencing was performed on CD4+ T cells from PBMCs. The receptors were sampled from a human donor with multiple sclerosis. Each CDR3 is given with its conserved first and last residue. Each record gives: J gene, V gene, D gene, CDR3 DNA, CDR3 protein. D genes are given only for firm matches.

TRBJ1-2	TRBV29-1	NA	TGCAGCGTTCCGGCGGCGGGGACTTATGGCTACACCTTC	CSVPAAGTYGYTF
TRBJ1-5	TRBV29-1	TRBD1	TGCAGCGTCGGGGACAGGGCTAGCAATCAGCCCCAGCATTTT	CSVGDRASNQPQHF
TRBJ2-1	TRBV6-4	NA	TGTGCCAGCAGCCAATACTCCTACAATGAGCAGTTCTTC	CASSQYSYNEQFF
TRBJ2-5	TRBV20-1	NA	TGCAGTGCCAATCCCCCGCTCATGCAAGAGACCCAGTACTTC	CSANPPLMQETQYF
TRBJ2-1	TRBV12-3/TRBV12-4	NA	TGTGCCAGCAGTTTACGGGGCGAGCAGTTCTTC	CASSLRGEQFF
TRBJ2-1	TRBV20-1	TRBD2	TGCAGTGCTAGAGTTAGAAGCGGGAGTCTTGCCTACAATGAGCAGTTCTTC	CSARVRSGSLAYNEQFF
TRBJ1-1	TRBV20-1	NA	TGCAGTGCTAGAGATAGCCGGCTGGGGTCGTGGAACACTGAAGCTTTCTTT	CSARDSRLGSWNTEAFF
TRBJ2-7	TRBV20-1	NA	TGCAGTGCTAGAGACCTAGGACGGACCTACTACGAGCAGTACTTC	CSARDLGRTYYEQYF
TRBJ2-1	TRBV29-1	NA	TGCAGCGTTGAATTAGGGGCAGGGTTGAGTGAGCAGTTCTTC	CSVELGAGLSEQFF
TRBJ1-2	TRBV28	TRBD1	TGTGCCAGCAGGGATACAGGGGAGGTGTATGGCTACACCTTC	CASRDTGEVYGYTF
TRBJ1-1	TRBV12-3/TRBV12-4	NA	TGTGCCAGCAGTGCCTCACCAGCGCTTCACACTGAAGCTTTCTTT	CASSASPALHTEAFF
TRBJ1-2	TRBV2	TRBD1	TGTGCCAGCAGCACCAGACAGGGGCCTACGGGCTACACCTTC	CASSTRQGPTGYTF
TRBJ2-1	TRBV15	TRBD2	TGTGCCACCAGCAGAGCCCCAGCGGGAAGGAGTATGAATGAGCAGTTCTTC	CATSRAPAGRSMNEQFF
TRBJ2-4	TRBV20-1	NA	TGCAGTGCGCTACGGGACCCCCTAGCCAAAAACATTCAGTACTTC	CSALRDPLAKNIQYF